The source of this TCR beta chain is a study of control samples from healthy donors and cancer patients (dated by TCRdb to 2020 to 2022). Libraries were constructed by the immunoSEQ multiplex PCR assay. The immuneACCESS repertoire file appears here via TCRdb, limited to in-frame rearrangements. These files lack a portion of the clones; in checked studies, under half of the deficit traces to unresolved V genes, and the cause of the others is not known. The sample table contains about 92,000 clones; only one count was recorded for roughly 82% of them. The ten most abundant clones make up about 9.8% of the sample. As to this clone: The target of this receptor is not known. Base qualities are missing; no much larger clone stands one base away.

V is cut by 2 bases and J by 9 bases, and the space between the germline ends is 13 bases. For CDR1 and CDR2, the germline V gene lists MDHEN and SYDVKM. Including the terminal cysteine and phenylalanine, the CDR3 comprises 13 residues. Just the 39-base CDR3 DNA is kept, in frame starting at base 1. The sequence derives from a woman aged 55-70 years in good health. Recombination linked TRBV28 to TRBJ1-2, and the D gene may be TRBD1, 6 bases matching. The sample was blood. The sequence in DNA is TGTGCCAGCAGTTTAGTTAGGGACATCAGCTACACCTTC. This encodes CASSLVRDISYTF.